One T cell receptor beta chain is described in this entry. The method was immunoSEQ multiplex PCR; TCRdb's version includes in-frame clones alone and lacks a portion of them. The sample shows tens of thousands of clones, 75% to 85% of them seen only once. The sample belongs to a study of memory CD4+ T cells and cytomegalovirus serostatus. The sort gate was single viable CD3+CD4+CD8-CD45RO+ cells for memory CD4+ T cells. Serostatus was set by detecting CMV pp150, pp28, p38, p52 IgG. The V gene's germline CDR1 is SGHRS and CDR2 YFSETQ. The CDR3 totals 14 residues. Trimming cost V 5 bases and J 2 bases, with 10 bases left between them.

This clonotype was sampled from an adult in good health and CMV-seronegative. Sequencing was done on a sample of memory CD4+ T cells from blood. The chain carries TRBV5-1 and TRBJ2-2; no definite D call. CDR3 DNA sequence: TGCGCCAGCAGAATAGGTACTAACACCGGGGAGCTGTTTTTT. This codes for CASRIGTNTGELFF.